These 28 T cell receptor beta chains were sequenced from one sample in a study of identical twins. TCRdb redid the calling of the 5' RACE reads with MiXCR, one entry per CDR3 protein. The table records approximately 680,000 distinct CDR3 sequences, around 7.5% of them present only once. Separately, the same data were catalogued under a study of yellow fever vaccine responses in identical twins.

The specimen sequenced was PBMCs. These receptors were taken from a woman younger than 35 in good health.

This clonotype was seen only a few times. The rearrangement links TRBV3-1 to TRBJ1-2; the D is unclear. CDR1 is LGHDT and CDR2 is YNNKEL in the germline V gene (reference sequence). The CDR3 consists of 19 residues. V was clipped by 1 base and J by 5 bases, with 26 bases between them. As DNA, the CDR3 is TGTGCCAGCAGCCAAGGCCGGGAAAACAGTCGTTCAACACCTTATGGCTACACCTTC. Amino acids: CASSQGRENSRSTPYGYTF. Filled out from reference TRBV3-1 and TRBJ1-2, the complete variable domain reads DTAVSQTPKYLVTQMGNDKSIKCEQNLGHDTMYWYKQDSKKFLKIMFSYNNKELIINETVPNRFSPKSPDKAHLNLHINSLELGDSAVYFCASSQGRENSRSTPYGYTFGSGTRLTVV.

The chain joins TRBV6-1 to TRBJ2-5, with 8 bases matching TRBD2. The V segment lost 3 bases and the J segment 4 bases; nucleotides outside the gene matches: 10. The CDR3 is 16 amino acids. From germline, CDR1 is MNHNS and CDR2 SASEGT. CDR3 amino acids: CASSDIAAGVRETQYF. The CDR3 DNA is TGTGCCAGCAGTGACATCGCAGCGGGAGTAAGAGAGACCCAGTACTTC.

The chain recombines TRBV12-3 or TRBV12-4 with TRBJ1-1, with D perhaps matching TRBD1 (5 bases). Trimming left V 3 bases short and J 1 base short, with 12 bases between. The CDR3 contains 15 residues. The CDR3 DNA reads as TGTGCCAGCAGTTTTCAGGGATCGGCGAACACTGAAGCTTTCTTT. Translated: CASSFQGSANTEAFF.

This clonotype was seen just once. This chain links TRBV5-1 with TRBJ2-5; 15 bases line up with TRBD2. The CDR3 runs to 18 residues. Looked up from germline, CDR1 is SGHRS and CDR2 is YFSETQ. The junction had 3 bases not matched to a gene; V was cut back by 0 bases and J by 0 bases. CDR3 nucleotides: TGCGCCAGCAGCTTGGCCGGGACTAGCGGGGGGTACCAAGAGACCCAGTACTTC. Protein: CASSLAGTSGGYQETQYF.

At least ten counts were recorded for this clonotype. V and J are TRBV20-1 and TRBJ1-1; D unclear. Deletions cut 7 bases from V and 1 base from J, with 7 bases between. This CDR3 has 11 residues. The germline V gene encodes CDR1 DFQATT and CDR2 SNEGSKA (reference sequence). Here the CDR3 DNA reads TGCAGTGGAGAGAGGAACACTGAAGCTTTCTTT. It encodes CSGERNTEAFF.

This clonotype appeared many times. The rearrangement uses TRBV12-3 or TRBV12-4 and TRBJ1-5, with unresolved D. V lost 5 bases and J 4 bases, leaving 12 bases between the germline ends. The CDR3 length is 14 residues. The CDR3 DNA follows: TGTGCCAGCAGTAAAAGTGACAAAAATCAGCCCCAGCATTTT. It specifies CASSKSDKNQPQHF.

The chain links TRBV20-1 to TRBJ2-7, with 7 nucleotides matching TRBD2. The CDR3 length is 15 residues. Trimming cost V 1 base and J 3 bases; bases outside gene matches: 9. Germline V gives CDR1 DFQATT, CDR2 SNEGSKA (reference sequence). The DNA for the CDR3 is TGCAGTGCTAGAGTAGGTAGAGCGGGGTTCTACGAGCAGTACGTC. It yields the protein CSARVGRAGFYEQYV.

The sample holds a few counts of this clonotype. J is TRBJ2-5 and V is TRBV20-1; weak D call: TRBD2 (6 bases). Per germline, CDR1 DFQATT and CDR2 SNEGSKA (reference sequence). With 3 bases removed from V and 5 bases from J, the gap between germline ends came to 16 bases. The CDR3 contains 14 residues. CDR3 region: CSASGGTRVETQYF. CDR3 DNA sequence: TGCAGTGCTAGCGGAGGGACCCGGGTTGAGACCCAGTACTTC.

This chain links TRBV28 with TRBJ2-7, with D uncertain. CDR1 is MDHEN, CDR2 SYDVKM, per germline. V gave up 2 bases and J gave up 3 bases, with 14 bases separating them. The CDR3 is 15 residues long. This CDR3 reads CASSLPSAGFYEQYF. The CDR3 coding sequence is TGTGCCAGCAGTTTACCCTCGGCCGGATTCTACGAGCAGTACTTC.

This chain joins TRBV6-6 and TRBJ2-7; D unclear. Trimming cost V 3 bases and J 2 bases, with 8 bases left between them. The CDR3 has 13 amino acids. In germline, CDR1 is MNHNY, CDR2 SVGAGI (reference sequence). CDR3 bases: TGTGCCAGCAGTTATTCTCCCACCTACGAGCAGTACGTC. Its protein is CASSYSPTYEQYV.

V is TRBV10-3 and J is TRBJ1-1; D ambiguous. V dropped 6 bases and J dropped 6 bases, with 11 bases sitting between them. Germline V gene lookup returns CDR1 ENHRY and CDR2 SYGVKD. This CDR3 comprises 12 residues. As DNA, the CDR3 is TGTGCCATCAGCGCAGAGAAACCTGAAGCTTTCTTT. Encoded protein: CAISAEKPEAFF.

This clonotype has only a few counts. The CDR3, as DNA: TGTGCCAGCAGTGCACCAGATAACAGGGGAGCTTTCTTT. It encodes CASSAPDNRGAFF. The chain uses TRBV6-1 and TRBJ1-1; TRBD1 matches 7 bases. Germline-derived CDR1 and CDR2 are MNHNS and SASEGT. The trim removed 4 bases at V and 10 bases at J, leaving 9 bases unmatched. The length of the CDR3 is 13 residues.

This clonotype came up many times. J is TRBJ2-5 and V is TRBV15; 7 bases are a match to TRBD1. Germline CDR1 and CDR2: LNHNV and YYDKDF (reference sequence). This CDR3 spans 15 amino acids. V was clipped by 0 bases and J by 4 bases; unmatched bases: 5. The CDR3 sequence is CATSREAGGAETQYF. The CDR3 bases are TGTGCCACCAGCAGAGAGGCAGGGGGAGCAGAGACCCAGTACTTC. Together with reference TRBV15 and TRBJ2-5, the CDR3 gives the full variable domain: DAMVIQNPRYQVTQFGKPVTLSCSQTLNHNVMYWYQQKSSQAPKLLFHYYDKDFNNEADTPDNFQSRRPNTSFCFLDIRSPGLGDTAMYLCATSREAGGAETQYFGPGTRLLVL.

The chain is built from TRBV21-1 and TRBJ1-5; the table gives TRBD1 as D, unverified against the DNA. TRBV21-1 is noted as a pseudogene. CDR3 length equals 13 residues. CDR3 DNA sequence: TGTGCCAGCAGGGGGCGGAGCAATCAGCCCCAGCATTTT. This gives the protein CASRGRSNQPQHF.

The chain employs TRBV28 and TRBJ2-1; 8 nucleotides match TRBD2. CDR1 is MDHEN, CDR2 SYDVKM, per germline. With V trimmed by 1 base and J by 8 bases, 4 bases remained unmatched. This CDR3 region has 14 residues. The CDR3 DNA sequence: TGTGCCAGCAGTTTATATCCAGCGGGAGATGAGCAGTTCTTC. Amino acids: CASSLYPAGDEQFF.

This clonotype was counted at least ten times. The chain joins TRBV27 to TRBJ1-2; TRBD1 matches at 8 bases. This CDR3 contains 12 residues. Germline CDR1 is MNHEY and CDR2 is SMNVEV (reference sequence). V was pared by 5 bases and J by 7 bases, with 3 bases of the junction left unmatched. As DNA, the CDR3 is TGTGCCAGCAGTACAGGGGGTGGTGGCTACACCTTC. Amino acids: CASSTGGGGYTF.

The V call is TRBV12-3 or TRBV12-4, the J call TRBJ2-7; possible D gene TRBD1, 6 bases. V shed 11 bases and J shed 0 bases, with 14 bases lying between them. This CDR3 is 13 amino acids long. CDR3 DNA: TGTGCCTACGGGCCAGGGGTCTCCTACGAGCAGTACTTC. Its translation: CAYGPGVSYEQYF.

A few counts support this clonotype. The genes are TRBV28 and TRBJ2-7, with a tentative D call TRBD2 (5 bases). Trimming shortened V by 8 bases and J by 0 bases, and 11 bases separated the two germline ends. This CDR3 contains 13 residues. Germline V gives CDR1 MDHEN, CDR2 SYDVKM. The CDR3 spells CASHSSSSYEQYV. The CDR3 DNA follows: TGTGCCAGCCATTCTAGCAGCTCCTACGAGCAGTACGTC.

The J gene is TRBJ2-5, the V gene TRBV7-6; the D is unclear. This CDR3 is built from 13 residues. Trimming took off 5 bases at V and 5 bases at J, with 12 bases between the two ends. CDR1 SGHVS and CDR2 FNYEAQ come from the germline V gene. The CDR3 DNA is TGTGCCAGCAGCCCCGACGCGCGGGAGACCCAGTACTTC. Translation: CASSPDARETQYF.

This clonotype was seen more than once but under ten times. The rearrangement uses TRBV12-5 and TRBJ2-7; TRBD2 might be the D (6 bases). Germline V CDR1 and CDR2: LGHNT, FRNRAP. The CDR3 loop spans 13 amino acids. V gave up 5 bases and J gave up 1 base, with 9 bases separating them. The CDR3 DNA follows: TGTGCTAGTGGTGCGGGGAATTCCTACGAGCAGTACTTC. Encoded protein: CASGAGNSYEQYF.

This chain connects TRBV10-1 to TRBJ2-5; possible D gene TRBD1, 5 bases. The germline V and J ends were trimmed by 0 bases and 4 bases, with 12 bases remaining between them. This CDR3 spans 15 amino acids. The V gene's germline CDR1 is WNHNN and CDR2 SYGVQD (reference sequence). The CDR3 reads CASSESFVGAETQYF. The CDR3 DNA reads TGCGCCAGCAGTGAGTCGTTTGTAGGGGCAGAGACCCAGTACTTC.

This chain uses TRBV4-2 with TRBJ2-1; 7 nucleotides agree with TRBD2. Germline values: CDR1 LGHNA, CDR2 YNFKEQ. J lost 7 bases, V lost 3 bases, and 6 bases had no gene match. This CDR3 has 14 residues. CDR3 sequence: CASSHPGLDNEQFF. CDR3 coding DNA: TGTGCCAGCAGCCACCCAGGACTAGATAATGAGCAGTTCTTC.

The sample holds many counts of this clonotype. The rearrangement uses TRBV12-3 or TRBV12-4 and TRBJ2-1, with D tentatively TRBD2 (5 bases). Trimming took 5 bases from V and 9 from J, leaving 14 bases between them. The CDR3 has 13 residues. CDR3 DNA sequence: TGTGCCAGCAGTCCCAAGGTTGAGGGTGAGCAGTTCTTC. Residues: CASSPKVEGEQFF.

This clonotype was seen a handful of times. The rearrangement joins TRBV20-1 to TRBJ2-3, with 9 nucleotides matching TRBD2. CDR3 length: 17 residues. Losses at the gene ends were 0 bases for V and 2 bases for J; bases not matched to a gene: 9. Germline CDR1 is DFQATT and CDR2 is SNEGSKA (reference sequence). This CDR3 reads CSARDFETSGYTDTQYF. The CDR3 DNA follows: TGCAGTGCTAGAGATTTCGAGACTAGCGGCTACACAGATACGCAGTATTTT.

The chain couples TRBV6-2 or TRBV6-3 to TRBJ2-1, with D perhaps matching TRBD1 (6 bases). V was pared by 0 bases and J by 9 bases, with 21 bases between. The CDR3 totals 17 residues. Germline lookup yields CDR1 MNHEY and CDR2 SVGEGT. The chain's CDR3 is CASSYSNRAAEVGEQFF. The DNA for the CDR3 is TGTGCCAGCAGTTACTCGAACAGGGCGGCTGAGGTGGGTGAGCAGTTCTTC.

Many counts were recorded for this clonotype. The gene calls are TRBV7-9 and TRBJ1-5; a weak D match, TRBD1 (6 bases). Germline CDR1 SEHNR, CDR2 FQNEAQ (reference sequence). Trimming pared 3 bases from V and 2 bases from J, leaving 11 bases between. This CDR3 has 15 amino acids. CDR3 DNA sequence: TGTGCCAGCAGCTTTAAGGGGGAAGGCAATCAGCCCCAGCATTTT. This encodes CASSFKGEGNQPQHF.

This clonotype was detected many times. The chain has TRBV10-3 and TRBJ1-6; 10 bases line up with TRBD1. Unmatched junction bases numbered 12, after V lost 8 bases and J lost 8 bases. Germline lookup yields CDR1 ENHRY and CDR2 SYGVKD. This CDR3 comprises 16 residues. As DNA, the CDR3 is TGTGCCATCGCCCCCGCACGACAGGGGGCTGATTCACCCCTCCACTTT. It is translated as CAIAPARQGADSPLHF.

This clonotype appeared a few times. CDR3 sequence (DNA): TGTGCCATCAGTGCATACGGGACTAGCGGGAACAATGAGCAGTTCTTC. As protein: CAISAYGTSGNNEQFF. The V and J genes are TRBV10-3 and TRBJ2-1, with 13 positions matching TRBD2. The CDR3 sequence is 16 residues long. Germline lookup yields CDR1 ENHRY and CDR2 SYGVKD. V shed 4 bases, J shed 5 bases, and the junction held 5 bases outside the gene matches.